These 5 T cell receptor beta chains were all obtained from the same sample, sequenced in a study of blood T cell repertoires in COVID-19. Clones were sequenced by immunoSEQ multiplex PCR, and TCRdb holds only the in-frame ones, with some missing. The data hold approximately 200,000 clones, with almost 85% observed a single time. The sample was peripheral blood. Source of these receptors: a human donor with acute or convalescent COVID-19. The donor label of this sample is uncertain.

The CDR3: CASRGRENSPLHF. Written as DNA, the CDR3 is TGTGCCAGCAGGGGGCGCGAAAATTCACCCCTCCACTTT. The rearrangement links TRBV28 to TRBJ1-6, with D maybe TRBD1 (5 bases). Germline V gene sequence: CDR1 MDHEN, CDR2 SYDVKM. The CDR3 extends over 13 amino acids. Trimming left V 6 bases short and J 7 bases short, with 10 bases between. Using reference TRBV28 and TRBJ1-6 for the parts outside the CDR3, the full variable domain is DVKVTQSSRYLVKRTGEKVFLECVQDMDHENMFWYRQDPGLGLRLIYFSYDVKMKEKGDIPEGYSVSREKKERFSLILESASTNQTSMYLCASRGRENSPLHFGNGTRLTVT.

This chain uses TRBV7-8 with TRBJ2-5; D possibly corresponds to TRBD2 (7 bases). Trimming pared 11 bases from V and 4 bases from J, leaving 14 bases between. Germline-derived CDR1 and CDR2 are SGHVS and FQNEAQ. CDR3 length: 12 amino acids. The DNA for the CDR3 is TGTGCCGCCATGGGAGGGGGAGAGACCCAGTACTTC. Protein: CAAMGGGETQYF.

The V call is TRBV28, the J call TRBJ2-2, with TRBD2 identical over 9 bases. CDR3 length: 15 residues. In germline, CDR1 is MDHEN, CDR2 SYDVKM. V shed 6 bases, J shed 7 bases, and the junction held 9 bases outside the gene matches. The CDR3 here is CASSFPGLANGELFF. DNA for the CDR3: TGTGCCAGCAGCTTTCCGGGACTAGCCAACGGGGAGCTGTTTTTT.

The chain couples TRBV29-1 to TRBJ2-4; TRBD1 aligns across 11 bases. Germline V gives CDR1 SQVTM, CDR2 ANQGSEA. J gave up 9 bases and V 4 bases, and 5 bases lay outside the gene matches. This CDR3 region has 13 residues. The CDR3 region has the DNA TGCAGCGTTGGAGGGACAGGGGGTAGCATTCAGTACTTC. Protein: CSVGGTGGSIQYF.

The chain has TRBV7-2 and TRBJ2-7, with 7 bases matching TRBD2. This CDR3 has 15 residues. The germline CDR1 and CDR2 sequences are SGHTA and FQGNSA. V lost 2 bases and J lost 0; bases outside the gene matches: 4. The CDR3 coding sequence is TGTGCCAGCAGCTTAAATGGCGGGAGCTCCTACGAGCAGTACTTC. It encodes CASSLNGGSSYEQYF. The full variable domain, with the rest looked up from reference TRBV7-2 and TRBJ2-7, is GAGVSQSPSNKVTEKGKDVELRCDPISGHTALYWYRQSLGQGLEFLIYFQGNSAPDKSGLPSDRFSAERTGGSVSTLTIQRTQQEDSAVYLCASSLNGGSSYEQYFGPGTRLTVT.